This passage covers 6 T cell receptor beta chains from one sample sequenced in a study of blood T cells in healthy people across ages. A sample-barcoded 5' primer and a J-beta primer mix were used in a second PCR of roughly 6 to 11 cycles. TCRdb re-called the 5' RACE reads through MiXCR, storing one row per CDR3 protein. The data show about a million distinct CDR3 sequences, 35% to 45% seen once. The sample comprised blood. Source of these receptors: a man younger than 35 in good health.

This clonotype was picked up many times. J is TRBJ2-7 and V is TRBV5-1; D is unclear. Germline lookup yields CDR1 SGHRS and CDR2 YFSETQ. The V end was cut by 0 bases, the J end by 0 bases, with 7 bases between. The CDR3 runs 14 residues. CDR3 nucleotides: TGCGCCAGCAGCTTGGGGGGAACCTCCTACGAGCAGTACTTC. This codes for CASSLGGTSYEQYF.

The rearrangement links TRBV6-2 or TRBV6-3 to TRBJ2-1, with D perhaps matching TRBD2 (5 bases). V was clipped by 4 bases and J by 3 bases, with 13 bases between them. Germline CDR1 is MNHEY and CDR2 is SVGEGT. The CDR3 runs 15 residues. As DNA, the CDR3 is TGTGCCAGCAGTTTGGGTCGGCGGGTCTACAATGAGCAGTTCTTC. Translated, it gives CASSLGRRVYNEQFF.

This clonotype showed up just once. The CDR3 DNA follows: TGTGCCATCAGTGAAGGAGGTGGGCCCTCTGGAAACACCATATATTTT. This sequence encodes CAISEGGGPSGNTIYF. The chain has TRBV10-3 and TRBJ1-3; no firm D call. Germline V gene data show CDR1 as ENHRY and CDR2 as SYGVKD. V was shortened by 3 bases and J by 0 bases, with 12 bases between the two germline ends. The CDR3 consists of 16 residues.

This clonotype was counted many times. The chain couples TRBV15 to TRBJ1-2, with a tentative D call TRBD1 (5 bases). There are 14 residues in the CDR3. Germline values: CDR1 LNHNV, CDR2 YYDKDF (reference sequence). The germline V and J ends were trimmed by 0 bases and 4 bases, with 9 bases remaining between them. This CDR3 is CATSRDQGSYGYTF. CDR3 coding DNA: TGTGCCACCAGCAGAGATCAGGGCTCCTATGGCTACACCTTC.

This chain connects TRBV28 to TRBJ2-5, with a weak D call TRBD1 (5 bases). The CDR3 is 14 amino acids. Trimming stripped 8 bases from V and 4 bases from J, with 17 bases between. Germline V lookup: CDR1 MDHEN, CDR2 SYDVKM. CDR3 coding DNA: TGTGCCAGCGCGACAGTCCTAACCCGAGAGACCCAGTACTTC. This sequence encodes CASATVLTRETQYF.

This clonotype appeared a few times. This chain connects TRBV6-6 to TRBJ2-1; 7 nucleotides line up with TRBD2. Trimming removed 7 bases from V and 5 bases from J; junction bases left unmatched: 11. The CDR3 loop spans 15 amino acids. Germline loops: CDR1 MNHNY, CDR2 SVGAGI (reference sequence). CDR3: CASNPLAGEDNEQFF. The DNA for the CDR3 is TGTGCCAGCAACCCACTCGCGGGGGAGGACAATGAGCAGTTCTTC.